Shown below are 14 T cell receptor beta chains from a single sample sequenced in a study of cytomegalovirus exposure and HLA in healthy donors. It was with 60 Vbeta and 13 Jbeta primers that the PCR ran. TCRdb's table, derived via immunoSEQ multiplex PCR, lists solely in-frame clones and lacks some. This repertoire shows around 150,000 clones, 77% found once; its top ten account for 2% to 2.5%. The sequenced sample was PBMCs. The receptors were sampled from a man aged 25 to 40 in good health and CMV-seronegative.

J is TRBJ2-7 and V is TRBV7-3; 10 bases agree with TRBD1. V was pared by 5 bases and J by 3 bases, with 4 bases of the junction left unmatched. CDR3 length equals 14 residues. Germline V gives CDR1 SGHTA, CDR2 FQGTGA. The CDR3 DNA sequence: TGTGCCAGCAGCCCGGGGACAGGGGACTACGAGCAGTACTTC. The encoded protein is CASSPGTGDYEQYF. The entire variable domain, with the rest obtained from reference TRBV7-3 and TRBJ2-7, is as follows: GAGVSQTPSNKVTEKGKYVELRCDPISGHTALYWYRQSLGQGPEFLIYFQGTGAADDSGLPNDRFFAVRPEGSVSTLKIQRTERGDSAVYLCASSPGTGDYEQYFGPGTRLTVT.

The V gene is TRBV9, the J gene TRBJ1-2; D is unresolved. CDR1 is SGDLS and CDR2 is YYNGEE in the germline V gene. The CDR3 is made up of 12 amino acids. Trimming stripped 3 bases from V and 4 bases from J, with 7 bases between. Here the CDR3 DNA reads TGTGCCAGCAGCGCCAACAGCTATGGCTACACCTTC. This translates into CASSANSYGYTF.

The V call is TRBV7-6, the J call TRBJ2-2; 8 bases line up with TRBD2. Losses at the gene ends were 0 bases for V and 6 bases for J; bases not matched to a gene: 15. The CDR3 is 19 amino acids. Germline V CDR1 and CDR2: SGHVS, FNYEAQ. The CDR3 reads CASSLAEASGLAKAGELFF. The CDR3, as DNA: TGTGCCAGCAGCTTAGCGGAGGCTAGCGGGCTCGCTAAGGCCGGGGAGCTGTTTTTT.

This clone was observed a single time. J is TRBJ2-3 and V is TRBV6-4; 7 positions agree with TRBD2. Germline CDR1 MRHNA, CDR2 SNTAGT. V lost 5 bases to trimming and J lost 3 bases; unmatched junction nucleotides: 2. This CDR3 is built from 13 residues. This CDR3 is CASSSGGTDTQYF. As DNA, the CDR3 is TGTGCCAGCAGTTCCGGGGGGACAGATACGCAGTATTTT.

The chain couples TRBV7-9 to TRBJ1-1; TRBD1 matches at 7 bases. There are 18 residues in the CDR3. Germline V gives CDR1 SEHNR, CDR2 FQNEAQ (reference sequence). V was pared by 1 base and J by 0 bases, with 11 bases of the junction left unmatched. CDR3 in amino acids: CASSLGWLLGQMNTEAFF. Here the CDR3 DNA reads TGTGCCAGCAGCTTAGGATGGTTGTTGGGACAGATGAACACTGAAGCTTTCTTT. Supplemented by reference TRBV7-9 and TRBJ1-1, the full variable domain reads DTGVSQNPRHKITKRGQNVTFRCDPISEHNRLYWYRQTLGQGPEFLTYFQNEAQLEKSRLLSDRFSAERPKGSFSTLEIQRTEQGDSAMYLCASSLGWLLGQMNTEAFFGQGTRLTVV.

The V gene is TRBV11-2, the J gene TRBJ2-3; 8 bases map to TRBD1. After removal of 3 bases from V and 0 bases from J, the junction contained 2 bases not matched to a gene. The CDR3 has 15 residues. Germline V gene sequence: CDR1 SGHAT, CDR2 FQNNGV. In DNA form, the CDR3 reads TGTGCCAGCAGCTTCGGACAGGGTAGCACAGATACGCAGTATTTT. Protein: CASSFGQGSTDTQYF.

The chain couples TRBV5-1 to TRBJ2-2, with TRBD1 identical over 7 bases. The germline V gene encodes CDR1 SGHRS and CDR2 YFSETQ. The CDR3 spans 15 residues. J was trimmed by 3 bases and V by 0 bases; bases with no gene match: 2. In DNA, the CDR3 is TGCGCCAGCAGCTTGGGAGACAGGGACACCGGGGAGCTGTTTTTT. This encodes CASSLGDRDTGELFF. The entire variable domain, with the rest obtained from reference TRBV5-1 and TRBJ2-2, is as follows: KAGVTQTPRYLIKTRGQQVTLSCSPISGHRSVSWYQQTPGQGLQFLFEYFSETQRNKGNFPGRFSGRQFSNSRSEMNVSTLELGDSALYLCASSLGDRDTGELFFGEGSRLTVL.

CDR3: CASSLGLAGVIGLETQYF. For the CDR3, the DNA is TGTGCCAGCAGCTTGGGACTAGCGGGAGTAATCGGGTTGGAGACCCAGTACTTC. The V and J genes are TRBV9 and TRBJ2-5, with TRBD2 identical over 14 bases. The CDR3 contains 18 residues. The trim removed 4 bases at V and 5 bases at J, leaving 13 bases unmatched. Germline values: CDR1 SGDLS, CDR2 YYNGEE.

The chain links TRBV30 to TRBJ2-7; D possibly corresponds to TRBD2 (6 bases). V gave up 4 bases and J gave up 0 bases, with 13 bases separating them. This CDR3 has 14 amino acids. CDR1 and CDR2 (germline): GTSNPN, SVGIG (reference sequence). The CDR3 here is CAWKTTRSSYEQYF. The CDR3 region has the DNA TGTGCCTGGAAGACGACTAGGAGCTCCTACGAGCAGTACTTC.

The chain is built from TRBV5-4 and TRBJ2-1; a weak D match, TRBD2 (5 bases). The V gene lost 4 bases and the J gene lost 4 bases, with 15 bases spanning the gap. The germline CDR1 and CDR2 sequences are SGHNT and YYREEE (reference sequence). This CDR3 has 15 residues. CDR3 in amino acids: CASSPGPERYNEQFF. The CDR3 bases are TGTGCCAGCAGCCCCGGCCCCGAGCGGTACAATGAGCAGTTCTTC.

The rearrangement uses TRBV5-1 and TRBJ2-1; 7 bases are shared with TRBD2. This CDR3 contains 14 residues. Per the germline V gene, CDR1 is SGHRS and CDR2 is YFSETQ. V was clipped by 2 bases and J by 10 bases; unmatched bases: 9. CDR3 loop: CASSFLSGKGEQFF. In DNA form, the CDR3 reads TGCGCCAGCAGCTTTTTAAGCGGGAAGGGAGAGCAGTTCTTC.

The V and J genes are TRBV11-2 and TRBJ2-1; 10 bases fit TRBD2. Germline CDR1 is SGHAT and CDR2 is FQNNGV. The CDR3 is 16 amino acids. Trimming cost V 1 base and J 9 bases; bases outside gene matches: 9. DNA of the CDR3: TGTGCCAGCAGCTTAGGATTAGCGGGAGGTGGGGGTGAGCAGTTCTTC. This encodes CASSLGLAGGGGEQFF.

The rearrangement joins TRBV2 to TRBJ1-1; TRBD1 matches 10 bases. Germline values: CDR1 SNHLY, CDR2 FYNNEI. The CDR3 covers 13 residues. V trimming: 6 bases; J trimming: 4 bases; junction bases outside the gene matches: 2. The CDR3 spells CASRGDRGTEAFF. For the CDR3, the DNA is TGTGCCAGCAGGGGGGACAGGGGCACTGAAGCTTTCTTT.

The chain's CDR3 is CASSPPSGGTEAFF. As DNA, the CDR3 is TGCGCCAGCAGCCCCCCAAGCGGGGGCACTGAAGCTTTCTTT. This rearrangement joins TRBV5-1 to TRBJ1-1, with D maybe TRBD1 (5 bases). The CDR3 extends over 14 amino acids. V was clipped by 4 bases and J by 4 bases, with 14 bases between them. The germline gives CDR1 SGHRS, CDR2 YFSETQ.